The next 6 T cell receptor beta chains were all read from a single sample in a study of blood T cell repertoires in COVID-19. The data were produced by immunoSEQ multiplex PCR, yet TCRdb's version contains in-frame clones alone and is incomplete. The data hold roughly 440,000 clones, with about 91% observed a single time. Sequencing was performed on peripheral blood. The receptors originated from a woman in her fifties or sixties with COVID-19, enrolled during active disease.

The rearrangement uses TRBV7-2 and TRBJ2-7; 8 bases are a match to TRBD2. V shed 8 bases, J shed 1 base, and the junction held 10 bases outside the gene matches. The CDR3 length is 15 residues. Germline assignment: CDR1 SGHTA and CDR2 FQGNSA. The CDR3 nucleotides read TGTGCCAGCCGGGGGGGAGGGAGTACTTCCTACGAGCAGTACTTC. Translating gives CASRGGGSTSYEQYF.

About this clone: One end of the junction does not line up with germline, which may come from a read error. The chain joins TRBV11-1 to TRBJ1-1, with D possibly matching TRBD1 (5 bases). From germline, CDR1 is SGHAT and CDR2 FQDESV (reference sequence). The CDR3 contains 12 residues. The chain's CDR3 is CAGSSLGVTAFF. CDR3 DNA: TGTGCCGGCAGCTCCCTAGGGGTAACGGCTTTCTTT.

V gene TRBV4-1 combines with J gene TRBJ2-7; D may be TRBD2 (5 bases). The germline V gene has CDR1 MGHRA and CDR2 YSYEKL. The CDR3 loop spans 14 amino acids. V was trimmed by 3 bases and J by 4 bases, leaving 13 bases between them. The CDR3 DNA reads as TGCGCCAGCAGCCAGGGCCTTCGGGATTACGAGCAGTACTTC. This gives the protein CASSQGLRDYEQYF.

V and J are TRBV27 and TRBJ2-7, with 10 bases matching TRBD1. Per germline, CDR1 MNHEY and CDR2 SMNVEV (reference sequence). After removal of 3 bases from V and 4 bases from J, the junction contained 3 bases not matched to a gene. The CDR3 runs 14 residues. CDR3 bases: TGTGCCAGCAGTTTCGGGGACAGGGGTTACGAGCAGTACTTC. Translated, it gives CASSFGDRGYEQYF.

The chain carries TRBV4-2 and TRBJ1-1, with unresolved D. CDR1 is LGHNA and CDR2 is YNFKEQ in the germline V gene. The CDR3 has 14 amino acids. V was clipped by 4 bases and J by 3 bases, with 12 bases between them. As DNA, the CDR3 is TGTGCCAGCAGCCTCCAACAGATAGACACTGAAGCTTTCTTT. Translating it yields CASSLQQIDTEAFF.

The CDR3 loop is CASSLAGGSGPGELFF. The CDR3 DNA is TGTGCCAGCAGCTTGGCGGGGGGGAGTGGACCCGGGGAGCTGTTTTTT. The rearrangement joins TRBV5-8 to TRBJ2-2; the match to TRBD2 covers 8 bases. CDR1 SGHTS and CDR2 YDEGEE come from the germline V gene. There are 16 residues in the CDR3. J gave up 6 bases and V 0 bases, and 7 bases lay outside the gene matches.